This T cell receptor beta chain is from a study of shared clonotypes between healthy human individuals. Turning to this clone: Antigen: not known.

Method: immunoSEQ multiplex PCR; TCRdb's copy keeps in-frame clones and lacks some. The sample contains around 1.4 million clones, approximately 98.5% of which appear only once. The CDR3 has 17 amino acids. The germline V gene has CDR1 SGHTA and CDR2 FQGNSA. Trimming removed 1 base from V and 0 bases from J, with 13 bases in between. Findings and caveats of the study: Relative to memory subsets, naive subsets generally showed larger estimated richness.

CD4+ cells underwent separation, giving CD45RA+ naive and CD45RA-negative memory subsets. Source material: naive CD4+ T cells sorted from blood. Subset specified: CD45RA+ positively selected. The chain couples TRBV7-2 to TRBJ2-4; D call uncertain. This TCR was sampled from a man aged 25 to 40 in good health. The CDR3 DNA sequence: TGTGCCAGCAGCTTAGGTTCAAGCCGTATAGCCAAAAACATTCAGTACTTC. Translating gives CASSLGSSRIAKNIQYF.